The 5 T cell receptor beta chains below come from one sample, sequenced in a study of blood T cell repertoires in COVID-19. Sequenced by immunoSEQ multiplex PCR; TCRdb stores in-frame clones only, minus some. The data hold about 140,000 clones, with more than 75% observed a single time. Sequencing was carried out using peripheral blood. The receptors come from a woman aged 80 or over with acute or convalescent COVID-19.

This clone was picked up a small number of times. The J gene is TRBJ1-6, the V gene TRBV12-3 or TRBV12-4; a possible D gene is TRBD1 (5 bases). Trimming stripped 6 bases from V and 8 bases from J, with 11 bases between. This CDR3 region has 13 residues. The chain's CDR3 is CASRRRRDSPLHF. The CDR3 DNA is TGTGCCAGCAGGCGGCGCAGGGATTCACCCCTCCACTTT.

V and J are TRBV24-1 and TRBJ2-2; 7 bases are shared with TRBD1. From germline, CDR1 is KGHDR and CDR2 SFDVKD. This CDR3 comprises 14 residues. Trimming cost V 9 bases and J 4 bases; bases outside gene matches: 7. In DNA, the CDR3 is TGTGCCACCGACAGGGCAGGGGGCACCGGGGAGCTGTTTTTT. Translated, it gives CATDRAGGTGELFF.

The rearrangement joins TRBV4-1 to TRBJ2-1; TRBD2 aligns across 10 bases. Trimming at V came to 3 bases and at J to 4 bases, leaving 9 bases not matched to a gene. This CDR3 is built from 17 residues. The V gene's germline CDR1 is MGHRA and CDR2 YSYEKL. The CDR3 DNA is TGCGCCAGCAGCCAGCTTGCAGCGGGGGGGCTTTACAATGAGCAGTTCTTC. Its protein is CASSQLAAGGLYNEQFF.

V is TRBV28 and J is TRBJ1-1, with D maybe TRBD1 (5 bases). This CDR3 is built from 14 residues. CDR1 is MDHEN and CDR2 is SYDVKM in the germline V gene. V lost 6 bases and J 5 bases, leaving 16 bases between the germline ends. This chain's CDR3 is CASSYSLGGTEAFF. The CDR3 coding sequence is TGTGCCAGCAGCTACAGTCTGGGGGGGACTGAAGCTTTCTTT.

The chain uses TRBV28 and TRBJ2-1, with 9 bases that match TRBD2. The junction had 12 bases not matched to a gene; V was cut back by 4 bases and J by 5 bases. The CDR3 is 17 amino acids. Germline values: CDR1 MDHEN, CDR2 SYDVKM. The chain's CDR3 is CASSSPILRGGNNEQFF. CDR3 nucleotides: TGTGCCAGCAGTTCCCCGATCCTGCGGGGGGGCAACAATGAGCAGTTCTTC.